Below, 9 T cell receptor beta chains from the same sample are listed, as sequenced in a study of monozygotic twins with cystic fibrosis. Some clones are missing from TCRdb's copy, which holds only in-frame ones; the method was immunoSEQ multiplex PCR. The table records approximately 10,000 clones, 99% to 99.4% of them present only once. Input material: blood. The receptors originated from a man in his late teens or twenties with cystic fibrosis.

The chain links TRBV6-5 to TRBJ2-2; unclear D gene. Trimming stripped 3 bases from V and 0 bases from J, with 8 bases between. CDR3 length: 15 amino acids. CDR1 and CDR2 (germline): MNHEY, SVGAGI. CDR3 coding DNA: TGTGCCAGCAGTTATGGCACTTCGAACACCGGGGAGCTGTTTTTT. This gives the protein CASSYGTSNTGELFF.

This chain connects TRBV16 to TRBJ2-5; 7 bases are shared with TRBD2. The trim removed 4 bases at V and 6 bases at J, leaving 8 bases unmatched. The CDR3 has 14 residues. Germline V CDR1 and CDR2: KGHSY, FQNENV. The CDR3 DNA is TGTGCCAGCAGCCTCTCGGGGGAGGGACAGACCCAGTACTTC. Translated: CASSLSGEGQTQYF.

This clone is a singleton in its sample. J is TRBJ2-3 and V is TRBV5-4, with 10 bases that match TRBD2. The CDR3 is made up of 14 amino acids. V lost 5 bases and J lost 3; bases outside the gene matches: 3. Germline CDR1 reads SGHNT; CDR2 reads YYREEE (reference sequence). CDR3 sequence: CASSLAGATDTQYF. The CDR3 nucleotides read TGTGCCAGCAGTCTAGCGGGAGCGACAGATACGCAGTATTTT.

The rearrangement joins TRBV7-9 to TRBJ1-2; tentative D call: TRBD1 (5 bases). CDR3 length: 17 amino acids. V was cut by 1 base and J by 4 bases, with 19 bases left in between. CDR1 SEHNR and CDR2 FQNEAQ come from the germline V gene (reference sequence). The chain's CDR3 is CASSLGRDGPWPYGYTF. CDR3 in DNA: TGTGCCAGCAGCTTAGGTCGGGACGGACCCTGGCCCTATGGCTACACCTTC.

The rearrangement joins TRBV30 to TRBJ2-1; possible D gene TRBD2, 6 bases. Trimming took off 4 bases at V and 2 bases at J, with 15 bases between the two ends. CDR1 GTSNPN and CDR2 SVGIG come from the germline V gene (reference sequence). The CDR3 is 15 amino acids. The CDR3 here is CAWMSGGAAYNEQFF. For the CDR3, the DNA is TGTGCCTGGATGAGCGGCGGGGCCGCCTACAATGAGCAGTTCTTC.

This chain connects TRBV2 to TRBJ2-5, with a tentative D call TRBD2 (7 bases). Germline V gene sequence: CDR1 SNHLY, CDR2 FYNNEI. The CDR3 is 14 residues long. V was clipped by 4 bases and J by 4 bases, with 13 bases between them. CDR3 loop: CASSVRGAGETQYF. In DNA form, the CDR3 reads TGTGCCAGCAGTGTCCGGGGGGCAGGAGAGACCCAGTACTTC.

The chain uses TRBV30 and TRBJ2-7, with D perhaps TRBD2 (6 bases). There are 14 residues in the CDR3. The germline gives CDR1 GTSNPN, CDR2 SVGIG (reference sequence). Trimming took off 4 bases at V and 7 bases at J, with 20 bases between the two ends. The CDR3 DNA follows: TGTGCCTGGACGAAAACGAGCGGAGGGTTGGAGCAGTACTTC. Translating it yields CAWTKTSGGLEQYF. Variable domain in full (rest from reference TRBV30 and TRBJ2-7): SQTIHQWPATLVQPVGSPLSLECTVEGTSNPNLYWYRQAAGRGLQLLFYSVGIGQISSEVPQNLSASRPQDRQFILSSKKLLLSDSGFYLCAWTKTSGGLEQYFGPGTRLTVT.

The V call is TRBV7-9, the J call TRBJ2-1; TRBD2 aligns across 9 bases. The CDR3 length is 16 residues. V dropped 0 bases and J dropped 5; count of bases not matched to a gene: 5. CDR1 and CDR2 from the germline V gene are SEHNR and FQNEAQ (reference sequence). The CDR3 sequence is CASSLARSSGNNEQFF. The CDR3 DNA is TGTGCCAGCAGCTTAGCGCGATCTAGCGGGAACAATGAGCAGTTCTTC.

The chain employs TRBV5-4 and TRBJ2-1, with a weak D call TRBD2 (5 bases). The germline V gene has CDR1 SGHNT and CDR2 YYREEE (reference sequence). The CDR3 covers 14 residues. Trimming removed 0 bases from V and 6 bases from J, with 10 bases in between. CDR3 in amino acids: CASSLEPGTNEQFF. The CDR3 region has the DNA TGTGCCAGCAGCTTGGAGCCGGGAACCAATGAGCAGTTCTTC.